This T cell receptor (beta chain) was sequenced for a study of cytomegalovirus exposure and HLA in healthy donors. At the level of the study: A later analysis reported the same platform for the approximately 110 validation repertoires and the 500 to 700 first-cohort repertoires.

Measured with immunoSEQ multiplex PCR; TCRdb has only the in-frame clones, and not every one. The sample consists of 200,000 or so clones, around nine tenths of them appearing once. The germline V gene has CDR1 SGHNT and CDR2 YYREEE (reference sequence). The CDR3 length is 17 residues. After removal of 5 bases from V and 2 bases from J, the junction contained 7 bases not matched to a gene. This chain connects TRBV5-4 to TRBJ2-3, with TRBD2 matching over 14 bases. Sequenced sample: PBMCs. This TCR derives from a woman aged 18-30 years in good health and CMV-seronegative. CDR3 in amino acids: CASRTGTSGRNTDTQYF. CDR3 sequence (DNA): TGTGCCAGCAGAACCGGGACTAGCGGGAGAAACACAGATACGCAGTATTTT.